The subject of this entry is one T cell receptor beta chain. These data originate in a study of technical replicates of blood from several donors. Clones were read by immunoSEQ multiplex PCR, and TCRdb kept only the in-frame ones, dropping some. Found here are more than 90,000 clones, 90% to 96% of them singletons; the top ten hold around 0.24%. The specimen sequenced was T cells isolated from PBMCs. This clonotype was sampled from a human donor in good health.

CDR3 DNA: TGTGCCAGCAGTTACCTCCCTAGCGGTTCCTACGAGCAGTACTTC. Encoded protein: CASSYLPSGSYEQYF. V usage is TRBV6-6 and J usage is TRBJ2-7, with 7 bases matching TRBD2. The germline V gene encodes CDR1 MNHNY and CDR2 SVGAGI (reference sequence). Trimming at V came to 2 bases and at J to 1 base, leaving 5 bases not matched to a gene. The CDR3 length is 15 residues.